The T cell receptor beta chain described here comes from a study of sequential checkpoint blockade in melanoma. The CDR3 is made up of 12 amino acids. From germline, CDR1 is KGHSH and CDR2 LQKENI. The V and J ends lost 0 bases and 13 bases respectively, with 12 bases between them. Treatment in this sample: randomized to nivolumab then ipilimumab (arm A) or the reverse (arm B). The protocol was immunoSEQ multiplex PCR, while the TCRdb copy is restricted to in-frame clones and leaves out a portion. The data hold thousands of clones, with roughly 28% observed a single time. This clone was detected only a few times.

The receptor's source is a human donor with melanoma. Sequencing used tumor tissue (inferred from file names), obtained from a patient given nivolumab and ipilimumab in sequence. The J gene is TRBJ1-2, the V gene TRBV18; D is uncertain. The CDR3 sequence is CASSPPRKGFTF. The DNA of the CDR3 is TGTGCCAGCTCACCACCAAGGAAGGGATTCACCTTC.